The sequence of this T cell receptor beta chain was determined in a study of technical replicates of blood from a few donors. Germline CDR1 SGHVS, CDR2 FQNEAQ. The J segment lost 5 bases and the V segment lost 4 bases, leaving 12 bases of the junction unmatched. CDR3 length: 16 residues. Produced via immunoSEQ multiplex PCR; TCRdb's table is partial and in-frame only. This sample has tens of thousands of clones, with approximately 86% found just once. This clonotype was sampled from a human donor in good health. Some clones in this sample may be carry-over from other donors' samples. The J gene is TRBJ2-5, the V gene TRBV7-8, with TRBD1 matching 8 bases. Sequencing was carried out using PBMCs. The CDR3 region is CASSSSTGVNWETQYF. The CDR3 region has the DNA TGTGCCAGCAGCTCGTCGACAGGGGTTAATTGGGAGACCCAGTACTTC.